This TCR beta chain came from a study of T cell repertoires in cytomegalovirus infection. Study background: Shared public TCR beta signatures pointed to both CMV infection and a matching HLA type.

The CDR3 sequence is 15 residues long. With 5 bases removed from V and 7 bases from J, the gap between germline ends came to 20 bases. TCRdb called the reads again in MiXCR, with one record for every CDR3 protein. The profile shows about 130,000 distinct CDR3 sequences, more than 7% of them singletons. In this sample, this clonotype turned up many times. This chain connects TRBV12-3 or TRBV12-4 to TRBJ1-1; a possible D gene is TRBD1 (5 bases). The sample consisted of PBMCs. The receptor was isolated from a human donor in good health (CMV status not recorded). Some clones in this sample may be carry-over from other donors' samples. The chain's CDR3 is CASSPWTPPDDEAFF. The CDR3 DNA is TGTGCCAGCAGTCCTTGGACACCGCCGGACGATGAAGCTTTCTTT.